One and the same sample provided the 20 T cell receptor beta chains below, sequenced in a study of blood T cells in healthy people across ages. A second PCR of roughly 7 to 11 cycles used a sample-barcoded 5' primer and a J-beta primer mix. One entry per CDR3 protein, called by TCRdb with MiXCR from the 5' RACE reads. The sample records around 650,000 distinct CDR3 sequences, 32% being singletons. The sequencing sample was made of blood. The receptors originated from a woman older than 75 in good health.

This clonotype was counted at least ten times. The chain couples TRBV6-2 or TRBV6-3 to TRBJ2-1; 11 nucleotides match TRBD2. There are 17 residues in the CDR3. The trim removed 2 bases at V and 10 bases at J, leaving 13 bases unmatched. CDR1 is MNHEY, CDR2 SVGEGT, per germline. CDR3 in DNA: TGTGCCAGCAGTTACAGGGGACTAGCGGAGACAAAGCCAGAGCAGTTCTTC. It is translated as CASSYRGLAETKPEQFF.

V usage is TRBV20-1 and J usage is TRBJ2-7; possible D gene TRBD2, 6 bases. CDR3 length equals 12 residues. Looked up from germline, CDR1 is DFQATT and CDR2 is SNEGSKA (reference sequence). The V end was cut by 2 bases, the J end by 7 bases, with 12 bases between. The CDR3 reads CSARQGGNEQYF. Here the CDR3 DNA reads TGCAGTGCTAGACAGGGAGGAAATGAGCAGTACTTC.

This clonotype was observed many times. The rearrangement uses TRBV30 and TRBJ2-5; D remains ambiguous. The germline gives CDR1 GTSNPN, CDR2 SVGIG (reference sequence). Between the trimmed V and J ends, which lost 3 bases and 4 bases, there was a span of 6 bases. The CDR3 covers 11 residues. The chain's CDR3 is CAWRQGETQYF. The CDR3 coding sequence is TGTGCCTGGAGACAAGGAGAGACCCAGTACTTC.

The chain couples TRBV5-1 to TRBJ2-1; D call uncertain. CDR1 and CDR2 from the germline V gene are SGHRS and YFSETQ. This CDR3 region has 14 residues. V shed 4 bases and J shed 7 bases, with 15 bases lying between them. The CDR3 DNA reads as TGCGCCAGCAGCCCTGACGTCTCGAGGAATGAGCAGTTCTTC. Its protein is CASSPDVSRNEQFF.

This clonotype came up many times. The chain links TRBV7-2 to TRBJ1-5; 7 bases agree with TRBD1. V lost 4 bases and J lost 0; bases outside the gene matches: 3. CDR1 is SGHTA and CDR2 is FQGNSA in the germline V gene. The length of the CDR3 is 15 residues. The CDR3 spells CASSSQGISNQPQHF. The CDR3 region has the DNA TGTGCCAGCAGCTCACAGGGGATTAGCAATCAGCCCCAGCATTTT.

In regard to this clonotype: Germline is not matched at one junction end, which may reflect a read error. V and J are TRBV6-1 and TRBJ1-5, with D unresolved. The CDR3 spans 15 residues. CDR1 and CDR2 (germline): MNHNS, SASEGT. CDR3 DNA sequence: TGTGCCTGCAGTGCCGGGCGGTATAGCAATCAGCCCCAGCATTTT. Its protein is CACSAGRYSNQPQHF.

At least ten counts were recorded for this clonotype. This chain's CDR3 is CASSALLAGSYNEQFF. Here the CDR3 DNA reads TGTGCCAGCAGCGCCCTACTAGCGGGGAGCTACAATGAGCAGTTCTTC. The chain recombines TRBV7-6 with TRBJ2-1; TRBD2 matches at 10 bases. CDR3 size: 16 residues. Looked up from germline, CDR1 is SGHVS and CDR2 is FNYEAQ. J was trimmed by 3 bases and V by 5 bases; bases with no gene match: 7. Complete variable domain (other parts from reference TRBV7-6 and TRBJ2-1): GAGVSQSPRYKVTKRGQDVALRCDPISGHVSLYWYRQALGQGPEFLTYFNYEAQQDKSGLPNDRFSAERPEGSISTLTIQRTEQRDSAMYRCASSALLAGSYNEQFFGPGTRLTVL.

The CDR3 coding sequence is TGTGCCAGCTCACCATCGGTAGCGGGGATCGCTTACAATGAGCAGTACTTC. Residues: CASSPSVAGIAYNEQYF. The V and J genes are TRBV18 and TRBJ2-5, with 8 positions matching TRBD2. Germline values: CDR1 KGHSH, CDR2 LQKENI. The CDR3 spans 17 residues. Trimming at V came to 2 bases and at J to 11 bases, leaving 19 bases not matched to a gene. Full variable domain (rest looked up from reference TRBV18 and TRBJ2-5): NAGVMQNPRHLVRRRGQEARLRCSPMKGHSHVYWYRQLPEEGLKFMVYLQKENIIDESGMPKERFSAEFPKEGPSILRIQQVVRGDSAAYFCASSPSVAGIAYNEQYFGPGTRLLVL.

The sample holds a few counts of this clonotype. DNA of the CDR3: TGTGCCAGCAGTCCCATTGACAGAAATCAGCCCCAGCATTTT. Its protein product is CASSPIDRNQPQHF. This chain uses TRBV28 with TRBJ1-5; a weak D match, TRBD1 (5 bases). The CDR3 runs to 14 residues. Germline V gene lookup returns CDR1 MDHEN and CDR2 SYDVKM. Deletions cut 5 bases from V and 4 bases from J, with 12 bases between.

This clonotype showed up just a few times. This may arise from a read error, as a much more abundant clone is one base away. The rearrangement links TRBV27 to TRBJ2-1; TRBD2 aligns across 8 bases. The J segment lost 5 bases and the V segment lost 2 bases, leaving 8 bases of the junction unmatched. Germline CDR1 reads MNHEY; CDR2 reads SMNVEV (reference sequence). CDR3 length: 16 amino acids. CDR3 residues: CASSLRGGLAHNEQFF. The DNA for the CDR3 is TGTGCCAGCAGTTTACGGGGGGGCTTAGCCCACAATGAGCAGTTCTTC.

The CDR3 coding sequence is TGTGCCAGCTCACCAGGGGGGTTGAGAGGCTACACCTTC. Translating it yields CASSPGGLRGYTF. The V and J genes are TRBV18 and TRBJ1-2, with D possibly matching TRBD1 (5 bases). There are 13 residues in the CDR3. Trimming took 2 bases from V and 8 from J, leaving 12 bases between them. Germline V lookup: CDR1 KGHSH, CDR2 LQKENI.

This clonotype was observed many times. The genes are TRBV20-1 and TRBJ2-7; D possibly corresponds to TRBD1 (5 bases). V shed 7 bases and J shed 6 bases, with 22 bases lying between them. CDR3 size: 14 residues. Germline CDR1 reads DFQATT; CDR2 reads SNEGSKA (reference sequence). As DNA, the CDR3 is TGCAGTGTCTTCCAGGGCGGATCCACGGGCGAGCAGTACTTC. Translating it yields CSVFQGGSTGEQYF.

In this sample, this clonotype turned up many times. The J gene is TRBJ2-1, the V gene TRBV5-1, with D maybe TRBD1 (6 bases). The V gene's germline CDR1 is SGHRS and CDR2 YFSETQ. With 5 bases removed from V and 0 bases from J, the gap between germline ends came to 15 bases. The CDR3 extends over 16 amino acids. CDR3 residues: CASSYLQGSSYNEQFF. The DNA for the CDR3 is TGCGCCAGCAGTTACCTTCAGGGGAGCTCCTACAATGAGCAGTTCTTC. Using reference TRBV5-1 and TRBJ2-1 for the parts outside the CDR3, the full variable domain is KAGVTQTPRYLIKTRGQQVTLSCSPISGHRSVSWYQQTPGQGLQFLFEYFSETQRNKGNFPGRFSGRQFSNSRSEMNVSTLELGDSALYLCASSYLQGSSYNEQFFGPGTRLTVL.

A few counts support this clonotype. Just one base apart from a much larger clone, this may be a read error. This sequence joins TRBV20-1 and TRBJ2-5; D unresolved. Germline CDR1 DFQATT, CDR2 SNEGSKA (reference sequence). The CDR3 covers 10 residues. With 5 bases removed from V and 11 bases from J, the gap between germline ends came to 12 bases. This CDR3 is CSAWAMGQYF. In DNA, the CDR3 is TGCAGTGCTTGGGCAATGGGGCAGTACTTC.

The rearrangement uses TRBV6-2 or TRBV6-3 and TRBJ2-7; no reliable D call. CDR1 is MNHEY and CDR2 is SVGEGT in the germline V gene. Trimming removed 2 bases from V and 5 bases from J, with 13 bases in between. The CDR3 consists of 14 residues. The CDR3 DNA sequence: TGTGCCAGCAGTTACCAGGTAGAAGCTAACGAGCAGTACTTC. This codes for CASSYQVEANEQYF.

This clonotype turned up a few times. A much larger clonotype is one base distant, so this may be a read error. The rearrangement joins TRBV6-2 or TRBV6-3 to TRBJ2-7, with a weak D call TRBD1 (6 bases). The end of the DNA is better explained by TRBJ2-5, so the J call may be wrong. The germline V gene has CDR1 MNHEY and CDR2 SVGEGT. This CDR3 has 15 residues. CDR3 bases: TGTGCCAGCAGTTACCTGAACAGGGCACGGGAGACCCAGTACTTC. This sequence encodes CASSYLNRARETQYF.

Comment on this clonotype: A read error may explain this, as a much larger clone is one base away. The CDR3 is CASSLGPVEANVLTF. For the CDR3, the DNA is TGTGCCAGCAGCTTGGGTCCGGTGGAGGCCAACGTCCTGACTTTC. This chain joins TRBV7-9 and TRBJ2-6; D is ambiguous. The CDR3 is 15 amino acids. V was clipped by 3 bases and J by 6 bases, with 12 bases between them. Germline CDR1 is SEHNR and CDR2 is FQNEAQ (reference sequence).

This clonotype was picked up many times. This chain connects TRBV12-3 or TRBV12-4 to TRBJ1-2; D ambiguous. V was cut by 6 bases and J by 8 bases, with 13 bases left in between. The length of the CDR3 is 12 residues. CDR3 bases: TGTGCCAGCAGCGGTCCTTCCATCGGCTACACCTTC. Translation gives CASSGPSIGYTF.

This rearrangement joins TRBV15 to TRBJ2-5, with 10 nucleotides matching TRBD2. Germline CDR1 and CDR2: LNHNV and YYDKDF (reference sequence). The length of the CDR3 is 16 residues. Losses at the gene ends were 4 bases for V and 2 bases for J; bases not matched to a gene: 7. The CDR3 is CATSNPGTSEQETQYF. The CDR3 DNA reads TGTGCCACCAGCAATCCCGGGACTAGCGAGCAAGAGACCCAGTACTTC.

The table lists this clonotype with many counts. The V and J genes are TRBV10-3 and TRBJ1-1; weak D call: TRBD1 (6 bases). Trimming took off 2 bases at V and 4 bases at J, with 11 bases between the two ends. This CDR3 is built from 14 residues. In germline, CDR1 is ENHRY, CDR2 SYGVKD. This CDR3 is CAISEPGEGTEAFF. CDR3 nucleotide sequence: TGTGCCATCAGTGAGCCAGGGGAGGGCACTGAAGCTTTCTTT.